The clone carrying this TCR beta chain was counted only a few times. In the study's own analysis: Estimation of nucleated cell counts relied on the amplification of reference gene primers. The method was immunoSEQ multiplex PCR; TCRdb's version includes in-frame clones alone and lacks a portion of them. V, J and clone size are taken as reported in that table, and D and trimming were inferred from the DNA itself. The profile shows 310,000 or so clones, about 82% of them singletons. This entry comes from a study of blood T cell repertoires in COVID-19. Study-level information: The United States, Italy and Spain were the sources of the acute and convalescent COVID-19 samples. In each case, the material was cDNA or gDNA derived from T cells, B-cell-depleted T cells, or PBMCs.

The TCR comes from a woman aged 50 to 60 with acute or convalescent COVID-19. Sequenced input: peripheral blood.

CDR3 sequence: CASSLGEGYEQYF. The CDR3 DNA is TGTGCCAGCAGTTTGGGGGAGGGGTACGAGCAGTACTTC. V and J are TRBV12-3 or TRBV12-4 and TRBJ2-7; TRBD2 aligns across 7 bases. The CDR3 consists of 13 residues. J lost 4 bases, V lost 3 bases, and 3 bases had no gene match.